This T cell receptor beta chain is from a study of cytomegalovirus exposure and HLA in healthy donors. Points from the study as a whole: An assumption of roughly uniform sequencing depth across donors underlay the presence/absence analyses. Immune exposure information available was restricted to CMV serostatus. In a later analysis, productive TCRs from donors in an Asian-associated ancestry cluster reportedly carried fewer N-insertions than the cohort mean. The study put about 180 TCR beta chains on its list as cytomegalovirus-associated.

This PCR relied on a set of 60 Vbeta primers and 13 Jbeta primers. TCRdb's copy holds only in-frame clones and misses some; the assay was immunoSEQ multiplex PCR. The data contain approximately 120,000 clones, around three quarters of them singletons. The germline V gene encodes CDR1 SEHNR and CDR2 FQNEAQ (reference sequence). The CDR3 is 15 amino acids. With respect to this clone: As yet, its antigen is unknown.

This receptor was identified in a man aged 35 to 55 in good health and CMV-seronegative. The sample was PBMCs. The chain employs TRBV7-9 and TRBJ2-5; D perhaps matches TRBD2 (8 bases). The J call may be faulty, since TRBJ2-7 better matches the DNA end. CDR3 loop: CATGGDSSPPYEQYF. The DNA for the CDR3 is TGTGCCACCGGGGGGGACAGCTCCCCTCCCTACGAGCAGTACTTC.